This T cell receptor (beta chain) came from a study of response to subunit inactivated influenza vaccine. Via MiXCR, TCRdb re-called the RT-PCR reads, giving one row per CDR3 protein. In the table there are around 540,000 distinct CDR3 sequences, around 11% of which are singletons. Study observations and caveats: Each seasonal influenza vaccination, the authors suggested, recruits few new T cells.

Points on this clonotype: Its specificity is unknown.

The CDR3 sequence is 15 residues long. J gave up 4 bases and V 6 bases, and 8 bases lay outside the gene matches. Germline assignment: CDR1 MNHNS and CDR2 SASEGT. Sample: PBMCs from blood, taken on the day of vaccination. The source of this sequence is a man aged 45-60 years who received an inactivated influenza vaccine. V is TRBV6-1 and J is TRBJ2-3; TRBD2 matches at 9 bases. The chain's CDR3 is CASSHSGSGSDTQYF. The CDR3 DNA reads as TGTGCCAGCAGCCATAGCGGGAGTGGGTCAGATACGCAGTATTTT.